Following are 17 T cell receptor beta chains from one sample sequenced in a study of neurological immune-mediated disorders. MiXCR was run by TCRdb on the 5' RACE reads, yielding one entry per CDR3 protein. The table records 55,000 to 70,000 distinct CDR3 sequences, around 10% of them present only once. The sequenced sample consisted of PBMCs. The receptors originated from a man aged 60 to 69 in good health.

This clonotype was seen at least ten times. This chain links TRBV2 with TRBJ2-5; 7 bases line up with TRBD1. The CDR3 spans 14 residues. Trimming at V came to 6 bases and at J to 3 bases, leaving 7 bases not matched to a gene. Germline loops: CDR1 SNHLY, CDR2 FYNNEI. CDR3 sequence reads: CASRRDSGKETQYF. CDR3 coding DNA: TGTGCCAGCAGAAGGGACAGTGGAAAAGAGACCCAGTACTTC.

This clonotype showed up many times. The chain employs TRBV5-1 and TRBJ1-5, with 9 bases identical to TRBD1. The CDR3 totals 15 residues. Trimming removed 3 bases from V and 3 bases from J; junction bases left unmatched: 4. CDR1 is SGHRS, CDR2 YFSETQ, per germline. Here the CDR3 reads CASSSGQGDNQPQHF. The DNA of the CDR3 is TGCGCCAGCAGCTCGGGACAGGGAGACAATCAGCCCCAGCATTTT.

This clonotype has a count of ten or more. V usage is TRBV4-3 and J usage is TRBJ2-7; unclear D gene. Germline CDR1 is LGHNA and CDR2 is YSLEER. CDR3 size: 13 residues. V was trimmed by 4 bases and J by 5 bases, leaving 12 bases between them. In DNA form, the CDR3 reads TGCGCCAGCAGCCGGGGAAGAAGGGACGAGCAGTACTTC. Its protein product is CASSRGRRDEQYF.

This clonotype was seen repeatedly, ten times or more. The rearrangement links TRBV20-1 to TRBJ2-1; possibly TRBD1 for D (6 bases). The V gene lost 7 bases and the J gene lost 6 bases, with 19 bases spanning the gap. The CDR3 length is 14 residues. Germline V gene data show CDR1 as DFQATT and CDR2 as SNEGSKA (reference sequence). CDR3 coding DNA: TGCAGTGGGATCCAACGGGTGGGGGCCAATGAGCAGTTCTTC. It encodes CSGIQRVGANEQFF.

This clonotype has at least ten counts. V is TRBV5-1 and J is TRBJ2-1; 9 bases map to TRBD1. Germline V gene lookup returns CDR1 SGHRS and CDR2 YFSETQ. The V and J ends lost 5 bases and 0 bases, in that order; junction bases with no gene match: 6. The CDR3 is 16 residues long. CDR3 DNA: TGCGCCAGCAGACCTCCGGGACAGGGCTCCTACAATGAGCAGTTCTTC. Translating it yields CASRPPGQGSYNEQFF.

This clonotype came up a few times. The chain links TRBV3-1 to TRBJ1-2, with 7 bases fitting TRBD1. Trimming took 1 base from V and 5 from J; bases not matched to a gene: 7. This CDR3 is 15 amino acids long. Per germline, CDR1 LGHDT and CDR2 YNNKEL (reference sequence). In DNA, the CDR3 is TGTGCCAGCAGCCAAGGGGTAGGGGGCGCATATGGCTACACCTTC. Encoded protein: CASSQGVGGAYGYTF.

This clonotype was observed many times. The chain recombines TRBV12-3 or TRBV12-4 with TRBJ1-4, with D tentatively TRBD1 (6 bases). CDR3 length: 14 amino acids. Trimming cost V 6 bases and J 10 bases, with 18 bases left between them. In DNA form, the CDR3 reads TGTGCCAGCAGCAAGGGGGTGGGGGATCCAAAACTGTTTTTT. Residues: CASSKGVGDPKLFF.

Many counts were recorded for this clonotype. This sequence joins TRBV7-2 and TRBJ2-2; TRBD2 matches at 9 bases. The CDR3 is made up of 14 amino acids. Germline CDR1 SGHTA, CDR2 FQGNSA. Trimming at V came to 7 bases and at J to 1 base, leaving 1 base not matched to a gene. CDR3 nucleotides: TGTGCCAGCATACTAGCGGGGAACACCGGGGAGCTGTTTTTT. Its protein product is CASILAGNTGELFF.

This clonotype came up many times. J is TRBJ1-1 and V is TRBV10-2, with 7 bases fitting TRBD1. This CDR3 comprises 13 residues. V trimming: 11 bases; J trimming: 0 bases; junction bases outside the gene matches: 6. The germline V gene encodes CDR1 WSHSY and CDR2 SAAADI. The CDR3 is CASRDSMNTEAFF. The CDR3 DNA is TGCGCCTCCCGGGACAGCATGAACACTGAAGCTTTCTTT.

This clonotype occurred many times. The chain combines TRBV5-5 with TRBJ2-7; 10 bases align to TRBD1. J was trimmed by 2 bases and V by 4 bases; bases with no gene match: 12. The CDR3 consists of 17 residues. Germline-derived CDR1 and CDR2 are SGHKS and YYEKEE (reference sequence). CDR3 bases: TGTGCCAGCAGCCCAAGGACCGGGACAGGGGCGACCTACGAGCAGTACTTC. Amino acids: CASSPRTGTGATYEQYF.

Ten or more counts support this clonotype. One junction end does not reproduce the germline sequence, and a read error may be involved. The gene calls are TRBV25-1 and TRBJ1-4; TRBD1 aligns across 8 bases. Germline CDR1 reads MGHDK; CDR2 reads SYGVNS. This CDR3 is 15 amino acids long. The CDR3 DNA sequence: TGTGCCAGCAGTAAATACAGGGGGATTGGAGAAAAACTGTTTTTT. Translating gives CASSKYRGIGEKLFF.

This clonotype was found many times. The chain joins TRBV27 to TRBJ2-1; D uncertain. The V end was cut by 3 bases, the J end by 3 bases, with 9 bases between. CDR1 and CDR2 (germline): MNHEY, SMNVEV (reference sequence). There are 14 residues in the CDR3. Here the CDR3 reads CASSFQAVYNEQFF. The CDR3 bases are TGTGCCAGCAGTTTCCAGGCAGTCTACAATGAGCAGTTCTTC.

This clonotype was recorded many times. The chain uses TRBV2 and TRBJ1-1; D perhaps matches TRBD1 (6 bases). This CDR3 has 15 residues. Germline-derived CDR1 and CDR2 are SNHLY and FYNNEI. The germline V and J ends were trimmed by 7 bases and 3 bases, with 18 bases remaining between them. The CDR3 is CASTERPGADTEAFF. The CDR3 coding sequence is TGTGCCAGCACCGAACGACCGGGGGCGGACACTGAAGCTTTCTTT.

This clonotype has more than one count but fewer than ten. In nucleotides, the CDR3 is TGCAGTGCTCAGGCAGCGGGGGGGCCTGGTGAGCAGTTCTTC. As protein: CSAQAAGGPGEQFF. The J gene is TRBJ2-1, the V gene TRBV20-1; 10 bases agree with TRBD2. The CDR3 length is 14 residues. CDR1 is DFQATT and CDR2 is SNEGSKA in the germline V gene (reference sequence). Trimming removed 5 bases from V and 9 bases from J; junction bases left unmatched: 10.

This clonotype was observed a handful of times. The V gene is TRBV5-1, the J gene TRBJ2-3, with TRBD1 identical over 7 bases. With 1 base clipped from V and 6 bases from J, the junction kept 5 bases outside the gene matches. Germline CDR1 and CDR2: SGHRS and YFSETQ. The CDR3 is 14 residues long. CDR3 coding DNA: TGCGCCAGCAGCTTGTTAGGGGGCGAGGATACGCAGTATTTT. Residues: CASSLLGGEDTQYF.

This clonotype was detected many times. The rearrangement joins TRBV9 to TRBJ2-1; 12 bases are shared with TRBD2. This CDR3 has 15 amino acids. Germline CDR1 reads SGDLS; CDR2 reads YYNGEE. V dropped 4 bases and J dropped 4; count of bases not matched to a gene: 3. CDR3: CASSPGLAGYNEQFF. The CDR3 region has the DNA TGTGCCAGCAGCCCCGGACTAGCGGGGTACAATGAGCAGTTCTTC.

The chain is built from TRBV6-6 and TRBJ2-2; D unclear. In germline, CDR1 is MNHNY, CDR2 SVGAGI (reference sequence). The CDR3 has 12 residues. Trimming stripped 8 bases from V and 6 bases from J, with 10 bases between. CDR3 sequence (DNA): TGTGCCAGCGGGGATGGGCCCGGGGAGCTGTTTTTT. Translated, it gives CASGDGPGELFF.